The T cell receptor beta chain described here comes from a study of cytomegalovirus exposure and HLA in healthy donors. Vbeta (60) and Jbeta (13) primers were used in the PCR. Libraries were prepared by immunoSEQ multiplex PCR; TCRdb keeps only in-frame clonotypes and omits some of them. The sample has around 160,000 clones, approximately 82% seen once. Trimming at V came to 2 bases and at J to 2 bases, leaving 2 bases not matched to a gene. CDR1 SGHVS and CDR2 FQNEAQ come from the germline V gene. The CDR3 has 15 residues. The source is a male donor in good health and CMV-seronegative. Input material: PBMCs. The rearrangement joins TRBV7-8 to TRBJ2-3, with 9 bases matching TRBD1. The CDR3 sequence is CASSLRDRVTDTQYF. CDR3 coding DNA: TGTGCCAGCAGCTTAAGGGACAGGGTCACAGATACGCAGTATTTT.